This passage covers 5 T cell receptor beta chains from one sample sequenced in a study. TCRdb re-called the RT-PCR reads through MiXCR, storing one row per CDR3 protein. This table holds hundreds of thousands of distinct CDR3 sequences, 13% to 15% found once. Sequenced input: memory CD4+ T cells from blood. The source is a female donor in good health, serving as a healthy control.

In its sample, this clonotype was seen a few times. The V and J genes are TRBV4-2 and TRBJ2-7, with 11 bases aligning to TRBD2. The CDR3 loop spans 16 amino acids. Germline assignment: CDR1 LGHNA and CDR2 YNFKEQ. V was clipped by 1 base and J by 6 bases; unmatched bases: 8. DNA for the CDR3: TGTGCCAGCAGCCAAGGATACACTAGCGGGAGTGGCGAGCAGTACTTC. Its translation: CASSQGYTSGSGEQYF.

This clonotype appeared a few times. The chain carries TRBV20-1 and TRBJ1-2; maybe TRBD1 (5 bases). This CDR3 comprises 19 residues. CDR1 DFQATT and CDR2 SNEGSKA come from the germline V gene (reference sequence). Trimming took 1 base from V and 0 from J, leaving 24 bases between them. This chain's CDR3 is CSARGGGGVLQDSNYGYTF. DNA for the CDR3: TGCAGTGCTAGAGGGGGGGGAGGGGTATTGCAGGACTCTAACTATGGCTACACCTTC.

This clonotype was detected a few times. The V gene is TRBV20-1, the J gene TRBJ2-7; D unresolved. CDR1 and CDR2 from the germline V gene are DFQATT and SNEGSKA (reference sequence). This CDR3 is 11 amino acids long. V was shortened by 5 bases and J by 4 bases, with 9 bases between the two germline ends. CDR3 protein: CSAVKSYEQYF. The CDR3 DNA is TGCAGTGCTGTTAAATCTTACGAGCAGTACTTC.

This chain uses TRBV20-1 with TRBJ1-2; 7 positions agree with TRBD1. Per germline, CDR1 DFQATT and CDR2 SNEGSKA (reference sequence). V lost 3 bases, J lost 2 bases, and 6 bases stayed unmatched. The CDR3 totals 14 residues. The CDR3 spells CSASLARGNYGYTF. In DNA, the CDR3 is TGCAGTGCTAGCCTGGCCAGGGGGAACTATGGCTACACCTTC.

This clonotype was counted a few times. The chain uses TRBV5-5 and TRBJ1-5, with D perhaps matching TRBD1 (5 bases). CDR1 is SGHKS, CDR2 YYEKEE, per germline (reference sequence). This CDR3 is 15 amino acids long. Trimming stripped 2 bases from V and 1 base from J, with 10 bases between. Here the CDR3 DNA reads TGTGCCAGCAGCTTTATGGAGGGGAGCAATCAGCCCCAGCATTTT. The encoded protein is CASSFMEGSNQPQHF.